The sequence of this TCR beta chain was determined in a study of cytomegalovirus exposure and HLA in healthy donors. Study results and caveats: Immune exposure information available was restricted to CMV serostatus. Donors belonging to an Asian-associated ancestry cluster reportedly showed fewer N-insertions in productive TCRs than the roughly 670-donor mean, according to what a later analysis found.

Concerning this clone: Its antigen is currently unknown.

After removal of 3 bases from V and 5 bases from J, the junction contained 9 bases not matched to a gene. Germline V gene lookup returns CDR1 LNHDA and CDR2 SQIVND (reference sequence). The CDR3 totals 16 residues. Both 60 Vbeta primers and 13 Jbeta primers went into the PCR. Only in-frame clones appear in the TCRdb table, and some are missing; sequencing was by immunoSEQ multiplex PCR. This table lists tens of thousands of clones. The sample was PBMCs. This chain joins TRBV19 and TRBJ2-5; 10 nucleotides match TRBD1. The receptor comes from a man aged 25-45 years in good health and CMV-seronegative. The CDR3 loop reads CASSISGQGPGETQYF. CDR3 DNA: TGTGCCAGTAGTATCTCGGGACAGGGGCCTGGGGAGACCCAGTACTTC. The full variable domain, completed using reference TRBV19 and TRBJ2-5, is DGGITQSPKYLFRKEGQNVTLSCEQNLNHDAMYWYRQDPGQGLRLIYYSQIVNDFQKGDIAEGYSVSREKKESFPLTVTSAQKNPTAFYLCASSISGQGPGETQYFGPGTRLLVL.